A single sample is the source of the 26 T cell receptor beta chains below, sequenced in a study of blood T cell repertoires in COVID-19 (dated by TCRdb to 2019 to 2021). The library was prepared using the immunoSEQ multiplex PCR assay. This is the immuneACCESS table as TCRdb keeps it, with only in-frame sequences that have V and J called. A part of the clones is gone; compared with another copy, unresolved V genes explain less than half, and the rest is unexplained. The sample table shows approximately 100,000 clones, and about 92% are seen once. More than 5% of the sample is in the top ten clones. The material sequenced was peripheral blood. These receptors came from a man between 50 and 59 years old with active COVID-19.

The chain recombines TRBV11-2 with TRBJ1-1, with TRBD1 matching over 7 bases. Trimming at V came to 5 bases and at J to 6 bases, leaving 3 bases not matched to a gene. The CDR3 totals 12 residues. The V gene's germline CDR1 is SGHAT and CDR2 FQNNGV. CDR3 region: CASSKGTAEAFF. DNA for the CDR3: TGTGCCAGCAGCAAAGGGACAGCTGAAGCTTTCTTT.

The gene calls are TRBV4-2 and TRBJ2-7, with D possibly TRBD2 on 5 matching bases. In germline, CDR1 is LGHNA, CDR2 YNFKEQ. Trimming removed 1 base at V and 5 bases at J, with 12 bases between. The CDR3 loop spans 14 amino acids. This CDR3 reads CASSQVGGQHEQYF. The CDR3 DNA sequence: TGTGCCAGCAGCCAAGTTGGAGGTCAACACGAGCAGTACTTC.

This clone was seen just once. Distinct nucleotide sequences in the sample also encode this CDR3. V is TRBV28 and J is TRBJ2-7; 14 nucleotides agree with TRBD2. The CDR3 is 15 amino acids. V lost 5 bases, J lost 4 bases, and 4 bases stayed unmatched. Per the germline V gene, CDR1 is MDHEN and CDR2 is SYDVKM. The CDR3 bases are TGTGCCAGCAGTCCTGGGACTAGCGGGAGTTACGAGCAGTACTTC. Amino acid sequence: CASSPGTSGSYEQYF.

The V and J genes are TRBV24-1 and TRBJ2-7, with TRBD1 as a possible D gene (6 bases). This CDR3 is built from 14 residues. The V end lost 4 bases, the J end lost 6 bases, and 15 bases lay between the germline ends. CDR1 is KGHDR and CDR2 is SFDVKD in the germline V gene. The CDR3 nucleotides are TGTGCCACCAGTGACTCCCGAACAGGGCTCGAGCAGTACTTC. Translated: CATSDSRTGLEQYF.

V usage is TRBV30 and J usage is TRBJ2-7; 7 bases agree with TRBD2. The trim removed 4 bases at V and 0 bases at J, leaving 3 bases unmatched. Germline V gene lookup returns CDR1 GTSNPN and CDR2 SVGIG (reference sequence). The CDR3 totals 13 residues. CDR3 loop: CAWTGGSSYEQYF. CDR3 in DNA: TGTGCCTGGACGGGGGGTAGCTCCTACGAGCAGTACTTC.

The chain recombines TRBV6-5 with TRBJ1-4; perhaps TRBD1 as D (6 bases). V was clipped by 6 bases and J by 7 bases, with 15 bases between them. CDR3 length equals 14 residues. CDR1 MNHEY and CDR2 SVGAGI come from the germline V gene. The CDR3 loop reads CASSPDSEGEKLFF. CDR3 DNA sequence: TGTGCCAGCAGCCCGGACAGTGAAGGTGAAAAACTGTTTTTT.

V is TRBV6-2 or TRBV6-3 and J is TRBJ1-1, with a possible D match to TRBD1 (6 bases). The V gene's germline CDR1 is MNHEY and CDR2 SVGEGT. The CDR3 is 15 residues long. Trimming removed 3 bases from V and 4 bases from J, with 15 bases in between. CDR3: CASSYKGEGLTEAFF. DNA of the CDR3: TGTGCCAGCAGTTATAAGGGGGAGGGTCTCACTGAAGCTTTCTTT.

This clone was seen a single time. This CDR3 reads CASSGPPSEGGPPDGELFF. For the CDR3, the DNA is TGTGCCAGTAGTGGGCCTCCTTCGGAGGGAGGGCCCCCTGACGGGGAGCTGTTTTTT. The gene calls are TRBV19 and TRBJ2-2; 7 bases fit TRBD2. The J segment lost 7 bases and the V segment lost 5 bases, leaving 22 bases of the junction unmatched. Germline CDR1 LNHDA, CDR2 SQIVND (reference sequence). CDR3 length: 19 residues.

V usage is TRBV5-1 and J usage is TRBJ2-7; TRBD1 might be the D (7 bases). Germline V gene data show CDR1 as SGHRS and CDR2 as YFSETQ. The CDR3 consists of 15 residues. Trimming shortened V by 0 bases and J by 3 bases, and 13 bases separated the two germline ends. The chain's CDR3 is CASSLGAGGNYEQYF. In DNA, the CDR3 is TGCGCCAGCAGCTTGGGGGCAGGGGGGAACTACGAGCAGTACTTC.

The genes are TRBV6-5 and TRBJ1-3, with D maybe TRBD1 (5 bases). Germline-derived CDR1 and CDR2 are MNHEY and SVGAGI. V was shortened by 6 bases and J by 1 base, with 13 bases between the two germline ends. The CDR3 extends over 15 amino acids. The CDR3 sequence: CASRVDRGSGNTIYF. The DNA of the CDR3 is TGTGCCAGCAGAGTTGACAGAGGATCTGGAAACACCATATATTTT.

The rearrangement uses TRBV5-6 and TRBJ2-5, with unresolved D. The CDR3 has 15 residues. The germline CDR1 and CDR2 sequences are SGHDT and YYEEEE. V was clipped by 0 bases and J by 1 base, with 10 bases between them. The CDR3 loop is CASSLDIHIQETQYF. DNA for the CDR3: TGTGCCAGCAGCTTGGATATACACATCCAAGAGACCCAGTACTTC.

The chain carries TRBV6-5 and TRBJ2-7; weak D call: TRBD1 (5 bases). V was pared by 7 bases and J by 3 bases, with 10 bases between. Germline CDR1 is MNHEY and CDR2 is SVGAGI. The CDR3 sequence is 12 residues long. The CDR3 coding sequence is TGTGCCAGCATTAAAGACAGCTACGAGCAGTACTTC. Its translation is CASIKDSYEQYF.

J is TRBJ1-4 and V is TRBV7-2; TRBD1 is a possible D gene (5 bases). V gave up 4 bases and J gave up 8 bases, with 14 bases separating them. Germline loops: CDR1 SGHTA, CDR2 FQGNSA. The CDR3 is 14 residues long. The CDR3 nucleotides read TGTGCCAGCAGCTGGACAATACGTGAGGAAAAACTGTTTTTT. Protein product: CASSWTIREEKLFF.

This clone was seen more than once but under ten times. The V and J genes are TRBV7-9 and TRBJ1-3, with D possibly matching TRBD1 (5 bases). The germline CDR1 and CDR2 sequences are SEHNR and FQNEAQ (reference sequence). This CDR3 is built from 17 residues. The V end lost 6 bases, the J end lost 0 bases, and 18 bases lay between the germline ends. The CDR3 region is CASSSGGRRISGNTIYF. For the CDR3, the DNA is TGTGCCAGCAGTTCGGGGGGAAGACGGATCTCTGGAAACACCATATATTTT.

The gene calls are TRBV19 and TRBJ1-2, with 9 positions matching TRBD1. With V trimmed by 6 bases and J by 2 bases, 16 bases remained unmatched. The germline CDR1 and CDR2 sequences are LNHDA and SQIVND (reference sequence). CDR3 length: 18 residues. The CDR3 spells CASRTGPGTGNRNYGYTF. CDR3 nucleotide sequence: TGTGCCAGTAGGACGGGACCTGGGACAGGGAACAGGAACTATGGCTACACCTTC.

J is TRBJ2-7 and V is TRBV19, with TRBD1 matching 7 bases. V was pared by 3 bases and J by 5 bases, with 7 bases of the junction left unmatched. The CDR3 has 14 residues. Germline assignment: CDR1 LNHDA and CDR2 SQIVND (reference sequence). The CDR3 sequence: CASSMETGSHEQYF. The CDR3 DNA sequence: TGTGCCAGTAGTATGGAGACAGGGAGCCACGAGCAGTACTTC.

The genes are TRBV14 and TRBJ2-3; 8 bases agree with TRBD2. Looked up from germline, CDR1 is SGHDN and CDR2 is FVKESK. This CDR3 comprises 17 residues. Unmatched junction bases numbered 13, after V lost 4 bases and J lost 4 bases. The CDR3 coding sequence is TGTGCCAGCAGCCCTCCACCAAGGAGCGGGAGCCCAGATACGCAGTATTTT. This sequence encodes CASSPPPRSGSPDTQYF.

The rearrangement links TRBV5-1 to TRBJ2-1, with 7 bases lining up with TRBD2. With V trimmed by 4 bases and J by 5 bases, 3 bases remained unmatched. This CDR3 comprises 13 residues. CDR1 and CDR2 (germline): SGHRS, YFSETQ. The CDR3 nucleotides read TGCGCCAGCAGCCCCGGGACTAACAATGAGCAGTTCTTC. Its protein product is CASSPGTNNEQFF.

This rearrangement joins TRBV7-9 to TRBJ2-5; 10 bases fit TRBD1. The CDR3 spans 17 residues. The V and J ends lost 6 bases and 4 bases, in that order; junction bases with no gene match: 14. Germline V gene sequence: CDR1 SEHNR, CDR2 FQNEAQ (reference sequence). The CDR3 coding sequence is TGTGCCAGCAGTTATTCCCCCGGGACAGGGGTTCGAGAGACCCAGTACTTC. Translating it yields CASSYSPGTGVRETQYF.

The genes are TRBV3-1 (or the pseudogene TRBV3-2) and TRBJ2-5, with D tentatively TRBD2 (6 bases). Germline CDR1 reads LGHDT; CDR2 reads YNNKEL (reference sequence). Deletions cut 0 bases from V and 5 bases from J, with 19 bases between. The CDR3 spans 17 residues. CDR3 sequence: CASSQDVWQGRMETQYF. The CDR3 DNA sequence: TGTGCCAGCAGCCAAGATGTCTGGCAAGGGAGGATGGAGACCCAGTACTTC.

This chain connects TRBV18 to TRBJ1-1; TRBD1 might be the D (6 bases). The V and J ends lost 6 bases and 3 bases respectively, with 14 bases between them. CDR1 is KGHSH and CDR2 is LQKENI in the germline V gene. The CDR3 is 14 residues long. The CDR3 protein is CASSRTAVDTEAFF. In DNA form, the CDR3 reads TGTGCCAGCTCGAGGACAGCCGTTGACACTGAAGCTTTCTTT.

The V and J genes are TRBV20-1 and TRBJ1-1; D unclear. V was clipped by 3 bases and J by 4 bases, with 12 bases between them. The CDR3 length is 13 residues. Germline CDR1 is DFQATT and CDR2 is SNEGSKA (reference sequence). The CDR3 protein is CSASRGGRTEAFF. CDR3 in DNA: TGCAGTGCTAGTAGAGGAGGGCGCACTGAAGCTTTCTTT.

This rearrangement joins TRBV27 to TRBJ2-2, with D possibly matching TRBD2 (6 bases). With 0 bases removed from V and 2 bases from J, the gap between germline ends came to 13 bases. CDR3 size: 17 residues. The germline CDR1 and CDR2 sequences are MNHEY and SMNVEV (reference sequence). The chain's CDR3 is CASSLSRGRRNTGELFF. The CDR3 region has the DNA TGTGCCAGCAGTTTATCAAGAGGGAGGCGAAACACCGGGGAGCTGTTTTTT.

The CDR3 DNA is TGTGCCAGCAGCTTGCGCGGCTATGGCTACACCTTC. This sequence encodes CASSLRGYGYTF. V usage is TRBV5-8 and J usage is TRBJ1-2, with D unclear. Germline V lookup: CDR1 SGHTS, CDR2 YDEGEE. V was clipped by 1 base and J by 4 bases, with 5 bases between them. The CDR3 length is 12 residues.

The chain combines TRBV28 with TRBJ2-3; TRBD2 agrees at 11 bases. Per germline, CDR1 MDHEN and CDR2 SYDVKM. J lost 4 bases, V lost 6 bases, and 9 bases had no gene match. The CDR3 runs 16 residues. The CDR3: CASSPTSGRVPDTQYF. DNA of the CDR3: TGTGCCAGCAGCCCTACTAGCGGGAGAGTCCCAGATACGCAGTATTTT.

The genes are TRBV6-5 and TRBJ1-5; D is uncertain. Per the germline V gene, CDR1 is MNHEY and CDR2 is SVGAGI. Trimming pared 10 bases from V and 9 bases from J, leaving 13 bases between. The CDR3 is made up of 11 amino acids. The CDR3 sequence is CATMTERPQHF. DNA of the CDR3: TGTGCCACTATGACGGAGCGGCCCCAGCATTTT.